This is a list of T cell receptor beta chains from one sample in a study of T cells in localized non-small cell lung cancer. Produced via immunoSEQ multiplex PCR; TCRdb's table is partial and in-frame only. This table has some 15,000 clones, more than 65% appearing once. Sequenced here: peripheral blood, sampled before any cancer treatment. All receptors derive from a male donor older than 55 with stage I lung adenocarcinoma. The CDR3 runs from the conserved cysteine through the conserved F or W. Fields, in order: clone size, V gene, J gene, D gene, CDR3 protein, CDR3 DNA. The D gene is left open where the match is weak. Clone size is shown for a subset of rows, as once, few, many or a class of expanded clone.

clone_size: .
v_call: TRBV20-1
j_call: TRBJ2-3
d_call: .
cdr3_aa: CSAHTDTQYF
cdr3_nt: TGCAGTGCTCACACAGATACGCAGTATTTT

clone_size: .
v_call: TRBV7-9
j_call: TRBJ2-5
d_call: .
cdr3_aa: CASSPRGGEETQYF
cdr3_nt: TGTGCCAGCAGCCCCCGTGGCGGAGAAGAGACCCAGTACTTC

clone_size: .
v_call: TRBV6-6
j_call: TRBJ1-2
d_call: .
cdr3_aa: CASSYGIYGYTF
cdr3_nt: TGTGCCAGCAGTTACGGGATCTATGGCTACACCTTC

clone_size: .
v_call: TRBV9
j_call: TRBJ2-1
d_call: .
cdr3_aa: CASSVARDLFF
cdr3_nt: TGTGCCAGCAGCGTAGCTCGGGATCTGTTCTTC

clone_size: few
v_call: TRBV5-8
j_call: TRBJ2-3
d_call: .
cdr3_aa: CASSFGQGGTDTQYF
cdr3_nt: TGTGCCAGCAGCTTCGGGCAGGGTGGTACAGATACGCAGTATTTT

clone_size: .
v_call: TRBV9
j_call: TRBJ1-6
d_call: .
cdr3_aa: CASSQRGDSPLHF
cdr3_nt: TGTGCCAGCAGCCAGAGGGGGGATTCACCCCTCCACTTT

clone_size: few
v_call: TRBV18
j_call: TRBJ2-1
d_call: TRBD1
cdr3_aa: CASSAGSTGVDNEQFF
cdr3_nt: TGTGCCAGCTCGGCCGGGTCCACAGGGGTCGACAATGAGCAGTTCTTC

clone_size: .
v_call: TRBV9
j_call: TRBJ1-3
d_call: .
cdr3_aa: CASSRTQGLGNTIYF
cdr3_nt: TGTGCCAGCAGCCGCACTCAGGGGTTAGGAAACACCATATATTTT

clone_size: .
v_call: TRBV6-5
j_call: TRBJ1-4
d_call: .
cdr3_aa: CASSTSDTYNEKLFF
cdr3_nt: .

clone_size: .
v_call: TRBV30
j_call: TRBJ1-5
d_call: .
cdr3_aa: CAWSVGTLSNQPQHF
cdr3_nt: TGTGCCTGGAGTGTAGGGACCCTTAGCAATCAGCCCCAGCATTTT

clone_size: .
v_call: TRBV30
j_call: TRBJ2-1
d_call: .
cdr3_aa: CAWSAESSYNEQFF
cdr3_nt: TGTGCCTGGAGTGCGGAGAGCTCCTACAATGAGCAGTTCTTC

clone_size: .
v_call: TRBV5-5
j_call: TRBJ2-5
d_call: .
cdr3_aa: CASSPSVGRGETQYF
cdr3_nt: TGTGCCAGCAGTCCCTCAGTAGGCAGGGGTGAGACCCAGTACTTC

clone_size: once
v_call: TRBV19
j_call: TRBJ2-3
d_call: .
cdr3_aa: CASKIQGTDTQYF
cdr3_nt: TGTGCCAGCAAAATACAGGGCACAGATACGCAGTATTTT

clone_size: .
v_call: TRBV18
j_call: TRBJ2-5
d_call: TRBD2
cdr3_aa: CASSRRREIEETQYF
cdr3_nt: TGTGCCAGCTCGCGGCGGCGGGAGATCGAAGAGACCCAGTACTTC

clone_size: medium-sized
v_call: TRBV27
j_call: TRBJ2-7
d_call: TRBD1
cdr3_aa: CASSPGGLASYEQYF
cdr3_nt: TGTGCCAGCAGTCCAGGGGGATTAGCGTCCTACGAGCAGTACTTC

clone_size: .
v_call: TRBV5-1
j_call: TRBJ2-7
d_call: .
cdr3_aa: CASSLLGGSSYEQYF
cdr3_nt: TGCGCCAGCAGCTTGCTGGGGGGCAGCTCCTACGAGCAGTACTTC

clone_size: .
v_call: TRBV20-1
j_call: TRBJ1-1
d_call: .
cdr3_aa: CVLSMNTEAFF
cdr3_nt: TGCGTTCTGTCGATGAACACTGAAGCTTTCTTT

clone_size: once
v_call: TRBV9
j_call: TRBJ2-2
d_call: .
cdr3_aa: CASSVDHTGELFF
cdr3_nt: TGTGCCAGCAGCGTAGACCACACCGGGGAGCTGTTTTTT

clone_size: .
v_call: TRBV6-5
j_call: TRBJ1-4
d_call: TRBD1
cdr3_aa: CASSPQGVWEKLFF
cdr3_nt: TGTGCCAGCAGTCCTCAGGGGGTGTGGGAAAAACTGTTTTTT

clone_size: .
v_call: TRBV9
j_call: TRBJ2-7
d_call: .
cdr3_aa: CASSVEVGTAYEQYF
cdr3_nt: TGTGCCAGCAGCGTAGAAGTCGGCACCGCCTACGAGCAGTACTTC

clone_size: .
v_call: TRBV5-1
j_call: TRBJ2-3
d_call: .
cdr3_aa: CASSFQQNTDTQYF
cdr3_nt: TGCGCCAGCAGCTTTCAACAGAACACAGATACGCAGTATTTT

clone_size: few
v_call: TRBV30
j_call: TRBJ2-3
d_call: .
cdr3_aa: CAWSLDGLRYTQYF
cdr3_nt: TGTGCCTGGAGCCTAGACGGACTTCGGTATACGCAGTATTTT

clone_size: .
v_call: TRBV2
j_call: TRBJ2-5
d_call: .
cdr3_aa: CASNGGAFQETQYF
cdr3_nt: TGTGCCAGCAACGGGGGAGCCTTCCAAGAGACCCAGTACTTC

clone_size: .
v_call: TRBV5-8
j_call: TRBJ2-2
d_call: .
cdr3_aa: CASSLRGFGGELFF
cdr3_nt: TGTGCCAGCAGCTTGCGCGGATTCGGCGGGGAGCTGTTTTTT

clone_size: .
v_call: TRBV5-6
j_call: TRBJ2-2
d_call: TRBD1
cdr3_aa: CASSLDRGTNTGELFF
cdr3_nt: TGTGCCAGCAGCTTGGACAGGGGCACGAACACCGGGGAGCTGTTTTTT

clone_size: medium-sized
v_call: TRBV5-5
j_call: TRBJ1-1
d_call: TRBD1
cdr3_aa: CASSPRDRAMNTEAFF
cdr3_nt: TGTGCCAGCAGCCCCCGGGACAGGGCCATGAACACTGAAGCTTTCTTT

clone_size: few
v_call: TRBV13
j_call: TRBJ2-4
d_call: .
cdr3_aa: CASSLDGPNGIQYF
cdr3_nt: TGTGCCAGCAGCTTAGACGGCCCTAACGGCATTCAGTACTTC

clone_size: .
v_call: TRBV19
j_call: TRBJ1-5
d_call: .
cdr3_aa: CASTTGLDQPQHF
cdr3_nt: TGTGCCAGTACCACAGGGTTGGATCAGCCCCAGCATTTT

clone_size: .
v_call: TRBV6-1
j_call: TRBJ2-7
d_call: .
cdr3_aa: CATDMGRGVGEQYF
cdr3_nt: TGTGCCACCGATATGGGCAGGGGGGTGGGCGAGCAGTACTTC

clone_size: once
v_call: TRBV28
j_call: TRBJ2-5
d_call: .
cdr3_aa: CASSLSGRQETQYF
cdr3_nt: TGTGCCAGCAGCCTCTCGGGACGCCAAGAGACCCAGTACTTC

clone_size: once
v_call: TRBV7-3
j_call: TRBJ2-2
d_call: TRBD1
cdr3_aa: CASSLGDRDTGELFF
cdr3_nt: TGTGCCAGCAGCTTAGGGGACAGGGACACCGGGGAGCTGTTTTTT

clone_size: .
v_call: TRBV4-1
j_call: TRBJ2-2
d_call: TRBD2
cdr3_aa: CASSQDGLAGGTGELFF
cdr3_nt: TGCGCCAGCAGCCAAGACGGACTAGCGGGAGGCACCGGGGAGCTGTTTTTT

clone_size: .
v_call: TRBV5-5
j_call: TRBJ2-1
d_call: .
cdr3_aa: CASSLAVAAANEQFF
cdr3_nt: TGTGCCAGCAGCTTGGCGGTAGCGGCAGCCAATGAGCAGTTCTTC

clone_size: .
v_call: TRBV4-1
j_call: TRBJ1-2
d_call: TRBD1
cdr3_aa: CASSQDPRQGGLGYTF
cdr3_nt: TGCGCCAGCAGCCAAGACCCCCGACAGGGAGGTCTTGGCTACACCTTC

clone_size: .
v_call: TRBV2
j_call: TRBJ2-7
d_call: .
cdr3_aa: CASSVLQGYEQYF
cdr3_nt: TGTGCCAGCAGTGTATTGCAGGGGTACGAGCAGTACTTC

clone_size: .
v_call: TRBV7-9
j_call: TRBJ2-7
d_call: .
cdr3_aa: CASSLGGPYEQYF
cdr3_nt: TGTGCCAGCAGCTTAGGCGGACCCTACGAGCAGTACTTC

clone_size: .
v_call: TRBV18
j_call: TRBJ1-6
d_call: .
cdr3_aa: CASSSRDTGSPLHF
cdr3_nt: TGTGCCAGCTCGTCACGGGACACGGGATCACCCCTCCACTTT

clone_size: .
v_call: TRBV2
j_call: TRBJ2-3
d_call: .
cdr3_aa: CASSPDQGGTDTQYF
cdr3_nt: TGTGCCAGCAGCCCAGACCAGGGCGGCACAGATACGCAGTATTTT

clone_size: .
v_call: TRBV4-1
j_call: TRBJ1-1
d_call: .
cdr3_aa: CASSQVGGWGTEAFF
cdr3_nt: TGCGCCAGCAGCCAAGTCGGCGGGTGGGGCACTGAAGCTTTCTTT

clone_size: .
v_call: TRBV11-2
j_call: TRBJ2-1
d_call: .
cdr3_aa: CASSLGPGTYNEQFF
cdr3_nt: TGTGCCAGCAGCTTAGGCCCGGGAACCTACAATGAGCAGTTCTTC

clone_size: .
v_call: TRBV18
j_call: TRBJ2-1
d_call: .
cdr3_aa: CASSPGGSYNEQFF
cdr3_nt: TGTGCCAGCTCACCAGGGGGCTCCTACAATGAGCAGTTCTTC